This T cell receptor (beta chain) stems from a study of T cells in Graves' hyperthyroidism and ophthalmopathy. Germline V gene sequence: CDR1 SGHVS, CDR2 FNYEAQ. The CDR3 is 18 amino acids. The junction had 9 bases not matched to a gene; V was cut back by 2 bases and J by 3 bases. The sample holds many counts of this clonotype. No antigen is known for it. Patients having uncontrolled infection, another autoimmune disease, pregnancy or lactation were not included. Each diagnosis was grounded in clinical symptoms, serum thyroxine and TRAb, thyroid ultrasound, and orbital computed tomography. Under 12 ml fresh peripheral blood yielded the PBMCs. Researchers took RNA transcripts and amplified the TCR beta CDR3 regions from them. With the HTBI primer set, the TCR CDR3 went through a first round of RT-PCR. TCRdb re-called the multiplex PCR reads with MiXCR, one entry per CDR3 protein. The repertoire consists of a few hundred thousand distinct CDR3 sequences, with roughly 15% occurring once and the leading ten covering approximately 35%.

Notes on the study in general: The majority of expanded thyroid clonotypes above 0.001 also appeared in blood.

The V call is TRBV7-6, the J call TRBJ2-1; 11 bases are shared with TRBD2. Sequenced material: blood. This TCR derives from a woman aged 40 to 50 with Graves' ophthalmopathy. This CDR3 is CASSLFSGGAGLYNEQFF. CDR3 coding DNA: TGTGCCAGCAGCTTATTTAGCGGGGGGGCCGGCCTCTACAATGAGCAGTTCTTC.